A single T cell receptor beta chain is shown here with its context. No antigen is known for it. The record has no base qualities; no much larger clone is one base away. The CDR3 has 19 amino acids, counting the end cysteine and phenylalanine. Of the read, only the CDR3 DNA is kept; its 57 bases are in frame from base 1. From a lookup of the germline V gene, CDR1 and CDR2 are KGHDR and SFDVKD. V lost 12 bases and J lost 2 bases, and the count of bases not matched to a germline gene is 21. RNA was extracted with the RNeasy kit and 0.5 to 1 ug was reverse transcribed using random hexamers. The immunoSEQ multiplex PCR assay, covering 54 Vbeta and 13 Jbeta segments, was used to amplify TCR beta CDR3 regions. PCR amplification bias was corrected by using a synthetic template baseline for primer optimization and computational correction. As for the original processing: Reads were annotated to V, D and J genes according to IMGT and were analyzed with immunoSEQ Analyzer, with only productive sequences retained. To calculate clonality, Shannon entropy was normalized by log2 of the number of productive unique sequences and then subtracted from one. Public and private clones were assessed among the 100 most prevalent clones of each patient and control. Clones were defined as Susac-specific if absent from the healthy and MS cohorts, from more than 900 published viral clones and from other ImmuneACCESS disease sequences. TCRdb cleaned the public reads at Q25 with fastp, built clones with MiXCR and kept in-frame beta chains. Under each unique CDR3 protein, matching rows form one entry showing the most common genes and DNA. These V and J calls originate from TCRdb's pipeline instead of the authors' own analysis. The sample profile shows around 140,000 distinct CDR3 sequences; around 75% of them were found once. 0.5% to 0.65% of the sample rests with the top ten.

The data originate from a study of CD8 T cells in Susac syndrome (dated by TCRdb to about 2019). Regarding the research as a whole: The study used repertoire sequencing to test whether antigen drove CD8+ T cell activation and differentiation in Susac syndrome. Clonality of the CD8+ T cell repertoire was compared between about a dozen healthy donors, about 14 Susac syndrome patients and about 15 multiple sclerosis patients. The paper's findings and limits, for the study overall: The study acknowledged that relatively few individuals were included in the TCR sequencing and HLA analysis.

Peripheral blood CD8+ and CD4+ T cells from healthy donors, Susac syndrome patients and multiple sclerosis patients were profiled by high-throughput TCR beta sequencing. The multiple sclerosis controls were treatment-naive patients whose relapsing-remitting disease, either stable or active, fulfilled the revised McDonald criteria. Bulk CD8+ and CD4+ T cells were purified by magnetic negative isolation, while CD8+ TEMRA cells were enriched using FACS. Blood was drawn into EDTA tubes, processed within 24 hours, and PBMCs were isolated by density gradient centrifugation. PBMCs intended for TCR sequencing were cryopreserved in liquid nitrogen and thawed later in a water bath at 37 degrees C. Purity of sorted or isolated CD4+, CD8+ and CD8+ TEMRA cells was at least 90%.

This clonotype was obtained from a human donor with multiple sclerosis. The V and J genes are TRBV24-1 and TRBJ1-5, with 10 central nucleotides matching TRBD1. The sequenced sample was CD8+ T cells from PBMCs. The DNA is TGTGCCGGCAGCCGCCCTCTTGGACAGGGGGAACAGTGCAATCAGCCCCAGCATTTT. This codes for CAGSRPLGQGEQCNQPQHF.